This entry is about one T cell receptor (beta chain). Original processing methods: Reference gene primers were amplified, and this amplification served to estimate nucleated cell counts. The method was immunoSEQ multiplex PCR; TCRdb's version includes in-frame clones alone and lacks a portion of them. The D gene and trimming were derived from the DNA, and the V and J assignments and clone size from that table. This table holds over 200,000 clones, roughly 79% found once. The V and J ends lost 6 bases and 3 bases respectively, with 17 bases between them. Germline V gene sequence: CDR1 SQVTM, CDR2 ANQGSEA. This CDR3 has 14 residues. These data are taken from a study of blood T cell repertoires in COVID-19. Participants came from fewer than 25 US areas, aged about 18 to 100 years. Cohorts were assigned according to the clinical history that participants reported.

The chain uses TRBV29-1 and TRBJ1-2, with D possibly TRBD1 on 6 matching bases. The sequenced material came from PBMCs or T cells enriched from blood (not recorded which). This TCR was sampled from a woman aged 45-60 years with acute COVID-19. As DNA, the CDR3 is TGCAGCGTCGTTCCACAGGGTAAGGACTATGGCTACACCTTC. Translation gives CSVVPQGKDYGYTF.